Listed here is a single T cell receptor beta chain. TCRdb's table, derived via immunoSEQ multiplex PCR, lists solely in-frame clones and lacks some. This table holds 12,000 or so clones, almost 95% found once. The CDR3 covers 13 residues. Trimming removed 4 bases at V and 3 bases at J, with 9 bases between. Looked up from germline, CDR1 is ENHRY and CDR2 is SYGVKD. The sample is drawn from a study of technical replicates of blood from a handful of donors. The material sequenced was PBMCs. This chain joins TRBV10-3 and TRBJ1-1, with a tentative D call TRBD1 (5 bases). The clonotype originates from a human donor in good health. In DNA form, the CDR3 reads TGTGCCATCAGTGGCAGGGCGGACACTGAAGCTTTCTTT. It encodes CAISGRADTEAFF.